The clone carrying this TCR beta chain was seen just once. What it binds is not known. This CDR3 is built from 12 residues. Per the germline V gene, CDR1 is SGHTA and CDR2 is FQGNSA. V lost 1 base to trimming and J lost 10 bases, with 5 bases between them. Only in-frame clones appear in the TCRdb table, and some are missing; sequencing was by immunoSEQ multiplex PCR. Of approximately 70,000 clones in the sample, around 86% were seen once. The data belong to a study of OX40 agonist ivuxolimab in advanced cancers. Looking at the study overall: Given to patients was ivuxolimab, an agonistic anti-OX40 (CD134) antibody. Study-wide points: Relative to CD4+ cells, CD8+ T cells on average had more expanded clones. The 0.1-3.0 mg/kg partial responders had among the lowest clonal expansion.

The J gene is TRBJ2-6, the V gene TRBV7-2; D may match TRBD1 or TRBD2 (5 bases each). Sequenced material: CD4+ or CD8+ T cells sorted from blood, taken in a trial of the OX40 agonist ivuxolimab. The clonotype comes from an adult with an advanced solid tumor such as melanoma, head and neck, liver or kidney cancer. CDR3: CASSLGGNVLTF. The CDR3 region has the DNA TGTGCCAGCAGCTTAGGGGGGAACGTCCTGACTTTC.